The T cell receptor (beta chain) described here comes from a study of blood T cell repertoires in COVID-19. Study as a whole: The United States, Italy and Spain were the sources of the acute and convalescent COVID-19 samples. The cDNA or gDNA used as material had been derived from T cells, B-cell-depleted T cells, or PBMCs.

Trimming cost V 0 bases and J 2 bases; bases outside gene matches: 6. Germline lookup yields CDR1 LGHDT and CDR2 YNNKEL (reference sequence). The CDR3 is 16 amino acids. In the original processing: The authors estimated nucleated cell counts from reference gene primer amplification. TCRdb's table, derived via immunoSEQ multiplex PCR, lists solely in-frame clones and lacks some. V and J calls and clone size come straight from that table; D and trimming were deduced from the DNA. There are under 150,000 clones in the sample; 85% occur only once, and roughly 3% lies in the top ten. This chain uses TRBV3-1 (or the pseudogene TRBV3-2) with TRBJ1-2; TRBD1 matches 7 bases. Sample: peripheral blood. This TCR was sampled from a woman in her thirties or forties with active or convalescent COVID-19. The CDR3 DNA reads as TGTGCCAGCAGCCAAGATGTACTACAGGGGAACTATGGCTACACCTTC. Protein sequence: CASSQDVLQGNYGYTF.